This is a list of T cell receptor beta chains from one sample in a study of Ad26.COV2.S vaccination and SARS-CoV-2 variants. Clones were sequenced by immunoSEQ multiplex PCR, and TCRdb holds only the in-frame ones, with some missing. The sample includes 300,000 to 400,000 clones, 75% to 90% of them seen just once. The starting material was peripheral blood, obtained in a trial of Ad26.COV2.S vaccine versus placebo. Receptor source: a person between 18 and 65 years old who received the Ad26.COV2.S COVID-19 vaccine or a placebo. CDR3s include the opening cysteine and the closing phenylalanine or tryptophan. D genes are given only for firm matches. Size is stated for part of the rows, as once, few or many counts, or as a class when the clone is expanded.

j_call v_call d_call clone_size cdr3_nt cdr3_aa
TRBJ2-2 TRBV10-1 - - TGCGCCAGCAGTGATCCTGGGGTAGTGAACACCGGGGAGCTGTTTTTT CASSDPGVVNTGELFF
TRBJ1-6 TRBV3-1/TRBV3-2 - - TGTGCCAGCAGCCAGAGAACAGGGAGTGCACCCCTCCACTTT CASSQRTGSAPLHF
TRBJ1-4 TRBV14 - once TGTGCCAGCAGCCAAGTATTCAGGTCAGGGTTACCTGAAAAACTGTTTTTT CASSQVFRSGLPEKLFF
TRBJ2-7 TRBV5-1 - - TGCGCCAGCAGTGGGACGGGGAGTGAAATCTACGAGCAGTACTTC CASSGTGSEIYEQYF
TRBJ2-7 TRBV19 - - TGTGCCAGTAGTGTAGCAGCCTCCTACGAGCAGTACTTC CASSVAASYEQYF
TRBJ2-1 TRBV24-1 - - TGTGCCACCAGTGAGTTCAGGCGCGATGAGCAGTTCTTC CATSEFRRDEQFF
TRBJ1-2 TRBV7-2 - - TGTGCCAGCAGCCCATCCCGGGGTTCCTATAACTATGGCTACACCTTC CASSPSRGSYNYGYTF
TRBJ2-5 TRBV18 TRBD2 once TGTGCCAGCTCACCACCGGGACTAGCGGGTCAAGAGACCCAGTACTTC CASSPPGLAGQETQYF
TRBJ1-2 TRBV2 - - TGTGCCAGCAGTTGGACGGTCTATGGCTACACCTTC CASSWTVYGYTF
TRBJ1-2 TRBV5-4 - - TGTGCCAGCAGCTTGGATGCGGGTACAATAGCTTATGGCTACACCTTC CASSLDAGTIAYGYTF
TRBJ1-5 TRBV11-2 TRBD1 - TGTGCCAGCAGCTTGGGGGGGGCAGGGGGCGTTCAGCCCCAGCATTTT CASSLGGAGGVQPQHF
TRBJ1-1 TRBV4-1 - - TGCGCCAGCAGCCAAGAATTGGGACACCTTTTTGAAGCTTTCTTT CASSQELGHLFEAFF
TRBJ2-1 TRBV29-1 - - TGCAGCGCCGGGGACAACCGTCCGGAGCAGTTCTTC CSAGDNRPEQFF
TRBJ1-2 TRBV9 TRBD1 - TGTGCCAGCAGCCCGACCGACAGGGTCTACTATGGCTACACCTTC CASSPTDRVYYGYTF
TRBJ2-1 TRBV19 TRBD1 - TGTGCCAGTAGTCCAAGACAGGGGAACCCCTACAATGAGCAGTTCTTC CASSPRQGNPYNEQFF
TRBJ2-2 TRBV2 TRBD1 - TGTGCCAGCAGTGAGGGGACAGGGTTGGACGGGGAGCTGTTTTTT CASSEGTGLDGELFF
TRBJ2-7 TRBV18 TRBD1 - TGTGCCAGCTCACCACTTGCTATTGGACAGGGCTCCTACGAGCAGTACTTC CASSPLAIGQGSYEQYF
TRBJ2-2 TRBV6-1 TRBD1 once TGTGCCAGCAGTGACCCTGGACAGGGATCTCAAGCCGGGGAGCTGTTTTTT CASSDPGQGSQAGELFF
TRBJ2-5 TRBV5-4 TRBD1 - TGTGCCAGCAGCACGCCGGGACAGGGGTCTGAGACCCAGTACTTC CASSTPGQGSETQYF
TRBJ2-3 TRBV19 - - TGTGCCAGTAGTATGGGAAGGGGAGCAGATACGCAGTATTTT CASSMGRGADTQYF
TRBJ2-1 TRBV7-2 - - TGTGCCAGCAGCTTGGGGACGGTGACCTACAATGAGCAGTTCTTC CASSLGTVTYNEQFF
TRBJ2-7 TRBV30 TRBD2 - TGTGCCTGGAGTGTATCCCGGACTAGCGGGAGCTACGAGCAGTACTTC CAWSVSRTSGSYEQYF
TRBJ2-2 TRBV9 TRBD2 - TGTGCCAGCAGCGTAGGCAGCGGGGGGCGAGACACCGGGGAGCTGTTTTTT CASSVGSGGRDTGELFF
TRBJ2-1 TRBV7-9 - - TGTGCCAGCAGCTTACAACAGGGACCCTACAATGAGCAGTTCTTC CASSLQQGPYNEQFF
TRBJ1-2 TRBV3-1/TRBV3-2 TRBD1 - TGTGCCAGCAGCCAAGTTTATGTCAGGGGGACAGGAGGCTACACCTTC CASSQVYVRGTGGYTF
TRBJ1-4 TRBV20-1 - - TGCAGTGCTAGTTGGGGGGTTTTT CSASWGVF
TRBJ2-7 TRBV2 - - TGTGCCAGCAGTGTTTCTGGGGATTCCTACAAGCAGTACTTC CASSVSGDSYKQYF
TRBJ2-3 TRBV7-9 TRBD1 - TGTGCCAGCAGCTTAGGGGACAGCTTATCCACAGATACGCAGTATTTT CASSLGDSLSTDTQYF
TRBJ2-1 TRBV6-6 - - TGTGCCAGCAGTTACTCGGGGAATGAGCAGTTCTTC CASSYSGNEQFF
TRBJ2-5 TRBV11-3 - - TGTGCCAGCAGCTTAGGACCCCAAGAGACCCAGTACTTC CASSLGPQETQYF
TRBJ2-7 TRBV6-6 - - TGTGCCAGCAGTAAGATCCGGGACGGGAACTACGAGCAGTACTTC CASSKIRDGNYEQYF
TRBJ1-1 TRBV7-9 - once TGTGCCAGCAGCTTAGGAGGGACCTACACTGAAGCTTTCTTT CASSLGGTYTEAFF
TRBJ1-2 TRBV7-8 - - TGTGCCAGCAGCCGAGCGGGGGGCAACTATGGCTACACCTTC CASSRAGGNYGYTF
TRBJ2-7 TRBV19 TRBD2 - TGTGCCAGTAGTATAGATGGGCTAGCGGGAGCAAGTGAGCAGTACTTC CASSIDGLAGASEQYF
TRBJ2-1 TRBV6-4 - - TGTGCCAGCAGTAAAGGGGGAGTGGGTGAGCAGTTCTTC CASSKGGVGEQFF
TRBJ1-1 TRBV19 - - TGTGCCAGTAGTATCGGGACTGAAGCTTTCTTT CASSIGTEAFF
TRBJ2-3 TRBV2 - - TGTGCCAGCAGTGACAGCCCGGTGACAGGAGCTAGCACAGATACGCAGTATTTT CASSDSPVTGASTDTQYF
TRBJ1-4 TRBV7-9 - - TGTGCCAGCAGCCCAGGGGTGGCGGAGGCAACTAATGAAAAACTGTTTTTT CASSPGVAEATNEKLFF
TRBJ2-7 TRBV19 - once TGTGCCAGTAGTCACCCGGGACTCTCCTACGAGCAGTACTTC CASSHPGLSYEQYF
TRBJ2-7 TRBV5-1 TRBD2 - TGCGCCAGCAGCTTGGACGGGGCGGGAGGCCTGTACGAGCAGTACTTC CASSLDGAGGLYEQYF